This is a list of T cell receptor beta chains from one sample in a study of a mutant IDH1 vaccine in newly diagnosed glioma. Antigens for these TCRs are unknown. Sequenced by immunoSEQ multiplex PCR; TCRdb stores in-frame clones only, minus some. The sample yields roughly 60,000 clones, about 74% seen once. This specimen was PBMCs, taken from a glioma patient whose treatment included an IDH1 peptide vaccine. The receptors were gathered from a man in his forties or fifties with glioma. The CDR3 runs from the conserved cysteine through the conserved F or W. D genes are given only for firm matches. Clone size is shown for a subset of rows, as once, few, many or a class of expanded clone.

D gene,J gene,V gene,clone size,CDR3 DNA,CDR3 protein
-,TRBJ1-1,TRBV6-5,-,TGTGCCAGCAATACATACGCGGTTGGTGAAGCTTTCTTT,CASNTYAVGEAFF
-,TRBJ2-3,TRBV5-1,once,TGCGCCAGCAGCCCCGAGGGAGGGGGCAAGGATACGCAGTATTTT,CASSPEGGGKDTQYF
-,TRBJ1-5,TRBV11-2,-,TGTGCCAGCAGCTTAGATCCAGGGAATCAGCCCCAGCATTTT,CASSLDPGNQPQHF
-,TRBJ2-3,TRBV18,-,TGTGCCAGCTCACCGAAGGCAGGGAGCATGCAGTATTTT,CASSPKAGSMQYF
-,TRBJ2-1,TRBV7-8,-,TGTGCCAGCAGCTCGGGACGGTACTCCTACAATGAGCAGTTCTTC,CASSSGRYSYNEQFF
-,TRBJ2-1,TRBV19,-,TGTGCCAGTAGTACGGACCGGGACCTAAATGAGCAGTTCTTC,CASSTDRDLNEQFF
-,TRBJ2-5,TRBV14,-,TGTGCCAGCAGCCAAGCGCAATCCCCTGCCGAGACCCAGTACTTC,CASSQAQSPAETQYF
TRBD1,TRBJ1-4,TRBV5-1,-,TGCGCCAGCAGCTTCGGACAGGGGTATGAAAAACTGTTTTTT,CASSFGQGYEKLFF
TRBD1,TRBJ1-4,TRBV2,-,TGTGCCAGCAGTGAACCACGGACAGGGGCGCGAACTAATGAAAAACTGTTTTTT,CASSEPRTGARTNEKLFF
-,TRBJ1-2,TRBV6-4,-,TGTGCCAGCAGTGTGGAGGCTTCCTCCTCCTATGGCTACACCTTC,CASSVEASSSYGYTF
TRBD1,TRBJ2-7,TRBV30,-,TGTGCCTGGAGTGGGGGACAGTACGAGCAGTACTTC,CAWSGGQYEQYF
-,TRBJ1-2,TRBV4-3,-,TGCGCCAGCAGCCAAGAAACAGGTGACTATGGCTACACCTTC,CASSQETGDYGYTF
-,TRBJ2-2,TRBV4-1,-,TGCGCCAGCAGCCCCTCGGGTGGAGGCACCGGGGAGCTGTTTTTT,CASSPSGGGTGELFF
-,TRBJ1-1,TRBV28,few,TGTGCCAGCAGTTTCTCCAGGGGCACTGAAGCTTTCTTT,CASSFSRGTEAFF
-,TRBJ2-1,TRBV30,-,TGTGCCTGGAGTCTAATGGGGGGGGGCGCGCCCAATGAGCAGTTCTTC,CAWSLMGGGAPNEQFF
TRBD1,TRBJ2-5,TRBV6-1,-,TGTGCCAGCAGTGGGACAGGCCGCGCGAAGACCCAGTACTTC,CASSGTGRAKTQYF
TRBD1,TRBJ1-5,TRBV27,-,TGTGCCAGCAGTTTATACCCCTCGGACAGGCAGCCCCAGCATTTT,CASSLYPSDRQPQHF
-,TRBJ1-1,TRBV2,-,TGTGCCAGCAGACAACAATCTGGGTATACTGAAGCTTTCTTT,CASRQQSGYTEAFF
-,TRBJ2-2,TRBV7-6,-,TGTGCCAGCAGCTTAACGGGTAACACCGGGGAGCTGTTTTTT,CASSLTGNTGELFF
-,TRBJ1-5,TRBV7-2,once,TGTGCCAGCAGCCGCGGGGGGCCCAGGGGTAATCAGCCCCAGCATTTT,CASSRGGPRGNQPQHF
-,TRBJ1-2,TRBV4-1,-,TGCGCCAGCAGCCAAGCCAGGAACTATGGCTACACCTTC,CASSQARNYGYTF
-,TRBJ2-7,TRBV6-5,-,TGTGCCAGCAGTTACGGAAGCAAAGGGTACGAGCAGTACTTC,CASSYGSKGYEQYF